A single sample is the source of the 18 T cell receptor beta chains below, sequenced in a study of blood T cell repertoires in COVID-19. Sequencing was performed with immunoSEQ multiplex PCR; in TCRdb, only in-frame clones are kept and a portion is missing. The sample contains 150,000 to 200,000 clones, almost 80% of which appear only once. Material: peripheral blood. The receptor source for this set is a woman aged 65 to 85 with acute or convalescent COVID-19.

This chain links TRBV5-1 with TRBJ2-7; TRBD1 matches at 8 bases. CDR3 length: 13 residues. J lost 7 bases, V lost 3 bases, and 6 bases had no gene match. Germline V gene data show CDR1 as SGHRS and CDR2 as YFSETQ. The CDR3: CASSSDRVGEQYF. The CDR3 DNA follows: TGCGCCAGCAGCTCGGACAGGGTGGGAGAGCAGTACTTC.

In the case of this clone: Other DNA sequences in the same sample also yield this CDR3. This chain joins TRBV2 and TRBJ1-1; unclear D gene. The CDR3 contains 15 residues. Germline lookup yields CDR1 SNHLY and CDR2 FYNNEI. The V gene lost 4 bases and the J gene lost 1 base, with 13 bases spanning the gap. This CDR3 is CASSVRGLPNTEAFF. Here the CDR3 DNA reads TGTGCCAGCAGTGTCCGAGGGCTGCCGAACACTGAAGCTTTCTTT.

The rearrangement joins TRBV9 to TRBJ1-2, with D uncertain. CDR3 length: 14 residues. V lost 7 bases, J lost 8 bases, and 21 bases lay in between. From germline, CDR1 is SGDLS and CDR2 YYNGEE. The CDR3 protein is CASFKEQWGGGYTF. In DNA, the CDR3 is TGTGCCAGCTTTAAGGAACAATGGGGAGGAGGCTACACCTTC. Variable domain in full (rest from reference TRBV9 and TRBJ1-2): DSGVTQTPKHLITATGQRVTLRCSPRSGDLSVYWYQQSLDQGLQFLIQYYNGEERAKGNILERFSAQQFPDLHSELNLSSLELGDSALYFCASFKEQWGGGYTFGSGTRLTVV.

Only a few counts were recorded for this clone. This rearrangement joins TRBV14 to TRBJ2-3; perhaps TRBD2 as D (6 bases). The ends were cut back, 1 base at V and 3 bases at J, with 8 bases in the middle. CDR1 and CDR2 (germline): SGHDN, FVKESK. This CDR3 has 14 residues. The CDR3 coding sequence is TGTGCCAGCAGCCAAGCCGGGAGAACAGATACGCAGTATTTT. Residues: CASSQAGRTDTQYF.

The CDR3 here is CASSDSGNSYEQYF. CDR3 sequence (DNA): TGTGCCAGCAGTGATTCGGGGAATTCCTACGAGCAGTACTTC. The V gene is TRBV25-1, the J gene TRBJ2-7, with a tentative D call TRBD2 (5 bases). Looked up from germline, CDR1 is MGHDK and CDR2 is SYGVNS. This CDR3 contains 14 residues. V lost 3 bases, J lost 1 base, and 10 bases lay in between.

The rearrangement uses TRBV3-1 (or the pseudogene TRBV3-2) and TRBJ2-7; weak D call: TRBD1 (5 bases). Judging by the DNA end, TRBJ2-5 fits better; the J call may be wrong. The CDR3 contains 14 residues. Germline V gives CDR1 LGHDT, CDR2 YNNKEL (reference sequence). DNA of the CDR3: TGTGCCAGCAACCAGGCAGGGCACCAAGAGACCCAGTACTTC. The encoded protein is CASNQAGHQETQYF.

The chain employs TRBV7-3 and TRBJ1-5, with TRBD1 matching over 7 bases. The V gene's germline CDR1 is SGHTA and CDR2 FQGTGA. This CDR3 region has 15 residues. Trimming removed 8 bases from V and 5 bases from J; junction bases left unmatched: 12. The CDR3 nucleotides read TGTGCCAGCGCAGTTACGGGACAGAGAGATCAGCCCCAGCATTTT. It is translated as CASAVTGQRDQPQHF.

This clone has a single count. V usage is TRBV30 and J usage is TRBJ1-4; D unresolved. The CDR3 totals 14 residues. The V and J ends lost 1 base and 5 bases respectively, with 11 bases between them. CDR1 is GTSNPN, CDR2 SVGIG, per germline (reference sequence). CDR3 protein: CAWSDLGGNEKLFF. CDR3 coding DNA: TGTGCCTGGAGTGACCTCGGAGGAAATGAAAAACTGTTTTTT.

The chain has TRBV28 and TRBJ1-1; tentative D call: TRBD1 (6 bases). V was clipped by 8 bases and J by 1 base, with 8 bases between them. Germline values: CDR1 MDHEN, CDR2 SYDVKM. The CDR3 loop spans 12 amino acids. The CDR3 is CASQTGNTEAFF. The CDR3 region has the DNA TGTGCCAGCCAGACAGGGAACACTGAAGCTTTCTTT.

The V call is TRBV7-2, the J call TRBJ2-7; 11 bases match TRBD2. Germline V gives CDR1 SGHTA, CDR2 FQGNSA. The CDR3 sequence is 15 residues long. The junction had 7 bases not matched to a gene; V was cut back by 5 bases and J by 4 bases. In DNA, the CDR3 is TGTGCCAGCAGCGAGACTAGCGGGACGCAATACGAGCAGTACTTC. Encoded protein: CASSETSGTQYEQYF.

The sample holds one count of this clone. The V call is TRBV5-1, the J call TRBJ1-2, with D maybe TRBD1 (5 bases). The germline CDR1 and CDR2 sequences are SGHRS and YFSETQ. Trimming cost V 4 bases and J 3 bases, with 10 bases left between them. The CDR3 has 13 amino acids. The CDR3 sequence: CASSAGRDYGYTF. Written as DNA, the CDR3 is TGCGCCAGCAGCGCGGGACGGGACTATGGCTACACCTTC.

The chain is built from TRBV2 and TRBJ2-5, with TRBD2 matching 12 bases. V lost 4 bases and J lost 5; bases outside the gene matches: 11. This CDR3 contains 17 residues. Germline V gene data show CDR1 as SNHLY and CDR2 as FYNNEI. The DNA for the CDR3 is TGTGCCAGCAGTGGGGGGCTAGCGGGAGGGCCTCGGGAGACCCAGTACTTC. It is translated as CASSGGLAGGPRETQYF.

The chain combines TRBV9 with TRBJ2-2; 8 nucleotides agree with TRBD2. V lost 2 bases and J lost 5; bases outside the gene matches: 5. CDR1 is SGDLS and CDR2 is YYNGEE in the germline V gene. The CDR3 runs 15 residues. This CDR3 reads CASSVSGSLTGELFF. CDR3 bases: TGTGCCAGCAGCGTGAGCGGGAGCTTAACCGGGGAGCTGTTTTTT.

The gene calls are TRBV6-1 and TRBJ1-4; D unresolved. Germline V CDR1 and CDR2: MNHNS, SASEGT. CDR3 length: 16 residues. V was clipped by 4 bases and J by 0 bases, with 12 bases between them. CDR3 sequence (DNA): TGTGCCAGCAGTGCTTATGGAGGTGCAACTAATGAAAAACTGTTTTTT. It translates to CASSAYGGATNEKLFF.

The V call is TRBV11-2, the J call TRBJ2-7; 10 bases fit TRBD2. The germline V gene encodes CDR1 SGHAT and CDR2 FQNNGV. Trimming cost V 2 bases and J 6 bases; bases outside gene matches: 7. The CDR3 runs to 15 residues. DNA of the CDR3: TGTGCCAGCAGCTTACACACTAGCGGGACCGTCGAGCAGTACTTC. Translated: CASSLHTSGTVEQYF.

This clone appeared once. The J gene is TRBJ1-2, the V gene TRBV29-1, with TRBD1 matching over 7 bases. Germline V gives CDR1 SQVTM, CDR2 ANQGSEA. Trimming removed 7 bases from V and 7 bases from J; junction bases left unmatched: 9. There are 12 residues in the CDR3. The CDR3 nucleotides read TGCAGCGACACACAGGGGTTTGGTGGCTACACCTTC. Translated, it gives CSDTQGFGGYTF.

The chain has TRBV7-3 and TRBJ2-7; D might be TRBD1 (6 bases). CDR3 size: 14 residues. Trimming left V 5 bases short and J 6 bases short, with 17 bases between. From germline, CDR1 is SGHTA and CDR2 FQGTGA. This chain's CDR3 is CASSLIPQGGEQYF. CDR3 nucleotide sequence: TGTGCCAGCAGCCTAATCCCACAGGGCGGCGAGCAGTACTTC.

This clone was recorded once. The conserved phenylalanine or tryptophan normally closing the CDR3 is absent here, so this likely arose from a read error. The DNA is left out, because the CDR3 cannot be placed on it with certainty; the CDR3 is given as TCRdb lists it. The genes are TRBV5-5 and TRBJ1-5. 11 amino acids form the CDR3, both terminal residues included. CDR1 is SGHKS, CDR2 YYEKEE, per germline (reference sequence). CDR3 protein: CASRPYREGRL.